This T cell receptor (beta chain) was recorded in a study of CD8 T cells in Susac syndrome. The germline gives CDR1 DFQATT, CDR2 SNEGSKA (reference sequence). The V end lost 5 bases, the J end lost 4 bases, and 12 bases lay between the germline ends. The CDR3 consists of 12 residues. It was with random hexamers that roughly 0.45 to 1 ug RNA was reverse transcribed. Amplification of TCR beta CDR3 spanned 54 Vbeta and 13 Jbeta via immunoSEQ multiplex PCR. TCRdb passed the immunoSEQ multiplex PCR reads through MiXCR, listing each CDR3 protein once. The sample carries some 200,000 distinct CDR3 sequences, approximately 95% recorded once. Patients with Susac syndrome met diagnostic criteria defined recently for definite or probable disease.

Material: CD8+ T cells from PBMCs. This receptor was taken from a human donor with Susac syndrome. The J gene is TRBJ2-7, the V gene TRBV20-1, with unresolved D. The CDR3 region has the DNA TGCAGTGCTTCATCGTGGGGTTACGAGCAGTACTTC. Protein sequence: CSASSWGYEQYF.